This TCR beta chain was found in a study of a mutant IDH1 vaccine in newly diagnosed glioma. Study-level background: The study started vaccination 4-6 weeks after radiotherapy alone, or with temozolomide cycles.

With regard to this clone: What it recognizes is unknown.

As for time point: week 23, last vaccination. The content of each vaccine dose was 300 ug of mutant IDH1 20-mer peptide, and topical imiquimod accompanied it. The length of the CDR3 is 14 residues. Trimming took off 1 base at V and 0 bases at J, with 7 bases between the two ends. From germline, CDR1 is LNHDA and CDR2 SQIVND (reference sequence). Overall study results and limits: Vaccination induced immune responses in roughly 93% of patients.

Clones were read by immunoSEQ multiplex PCR, and TCRdb kept only the in-frame ones, dropping some. The table shows almost 85,000 clones, with 70% to 90% occurring only once. The source was PBMCs, collected from a glioma patient whose treatment included an IDH1 peptide vaccine. The chain joins TRBV19 to TRBJ2-7; D call uncertain. This receptor was obtained from a man aged 30 to 39 with glioma. Some clones in this sample may be carry-over from other donors' samples. This chain's CDR3 is CASSIVLDSYEQYF. CDR3 coding DNA: TGTGCCAGTAGTATAGTCCTCGACTCCTACGAGCAGTACTTC.